This T cell receptor (beta chain) was recovered during a study of memory CD4+ T cells and cytomegalovirus serostatus. Study-level results: Suggested: most of the CMV-linked TCR signature lies in CD4+ memory cells. CD4+ memory repertoires contained about 40% of the roughly 160 reported CMV TCRbeta sequences.

In the authors' methods: Out-of-frame sequences were removed, leaving 2,204,828 distinct TCRbeta sequences. Libraries were prepared by immunoSEQ multiplex PCR; TCRdb keeps only in-frame clonotypes and omits some of them. V, J and clone size reflect that table, while D and trimming were determined from the DNA. Among about 50,000 clones listed, 60% to 85% were seen once. As to this clone: Its antigen remains unknown.

Single viable CD3+CD4+CD8-CD45RO+ cells were sorted as the memory CD4+ T cells. The V and J ends lost 3 bases and 9 bases respectively, with 16 bases between them. The CDR3 runs 13 residues. CDR1 and CDR2 from the germline V gene are SGHDT and YYEEEE. The sequence came from an adult in good health and CMV-seronegative. The sequenced sample consisted of memory CD4+ T cells from blood. The chain uses TRBV5-6 and TRBJ2-7, with D possibly being TRBD1 (6 bases). The DNA of the CDR3 is TGTGCCAGCAGCTGGGACATTACTACGAGGCAGTACTTC. It yields the protein CASSWDITTRQYF.